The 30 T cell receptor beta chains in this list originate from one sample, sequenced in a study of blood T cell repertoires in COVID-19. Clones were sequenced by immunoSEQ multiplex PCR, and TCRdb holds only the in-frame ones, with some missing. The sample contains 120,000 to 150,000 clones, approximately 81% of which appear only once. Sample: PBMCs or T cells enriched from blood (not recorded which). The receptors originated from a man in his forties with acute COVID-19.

CDR3 sequence (DNA): TGCGCCAGCAGCCAAGAACAGGGAATCATTTCCACAGATACGCAGTATTTT. Residues: CASSQEQGIISTDTQYF. The chain uses TRBV4-1 and TRBJ2-3; possible D gene TRBD1, 6 bases. Germline CDR1 reads MGHRA; CDR2 reads YSYEKL. The CDR3 has 17 residues. The V and J ends lost 0 bases and 2 bases respectively, with 15 bases between them.

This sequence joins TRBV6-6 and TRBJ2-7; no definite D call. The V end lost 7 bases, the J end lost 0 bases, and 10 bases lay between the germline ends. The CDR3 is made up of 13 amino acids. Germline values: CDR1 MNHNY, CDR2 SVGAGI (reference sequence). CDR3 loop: CASTPPSSYEQYF. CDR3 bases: TGTGCCAGCACCCCCCCTAGCTCCTACGAGCAGTACTTC.

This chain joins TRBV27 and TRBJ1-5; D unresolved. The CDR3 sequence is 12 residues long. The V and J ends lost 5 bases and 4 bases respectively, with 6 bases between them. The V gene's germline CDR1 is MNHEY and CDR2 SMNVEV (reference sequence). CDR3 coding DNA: TGTGCCAGCAGTCCCCCGAATCAGCCCCAGCATTTT. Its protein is CASSPPNQPQHF.

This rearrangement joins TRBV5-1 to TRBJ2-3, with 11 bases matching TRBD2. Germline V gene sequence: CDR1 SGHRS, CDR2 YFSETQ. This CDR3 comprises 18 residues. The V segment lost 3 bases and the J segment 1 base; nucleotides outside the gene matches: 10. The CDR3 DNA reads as TGCGCCAGCAGCTCTAGCGGGAGGTTAGATGGGGGCACAGATACGCAGTATTTT. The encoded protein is CASSSSGRLDGGTDTQYF.

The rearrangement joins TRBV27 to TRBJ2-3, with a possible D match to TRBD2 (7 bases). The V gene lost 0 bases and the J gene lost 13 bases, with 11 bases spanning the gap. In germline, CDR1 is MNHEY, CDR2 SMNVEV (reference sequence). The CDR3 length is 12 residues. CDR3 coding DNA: TGTGCCAGCAGTTTATCCGGGGGGCGTAAGTATTTT. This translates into CASSLSGGRKYF.

CDR3 nucleotides: TGCGCCAGCAGCCAAGACACGGGAGCGGCCAAAAACATTCAGTACTTC. This sequence encodes CASSQDTGAAKNIQYF. The chain is built from TRBV4-3 and TRBJ2-4; D is possibly TRBD2 (6 bases). The CDR3 is 16 residues long. With 0 bases removed from V and 1 base from J, the gap between germline ends came to 10 bases. In germline, CDR1 is LGHNA, CDR2 YSLEER.

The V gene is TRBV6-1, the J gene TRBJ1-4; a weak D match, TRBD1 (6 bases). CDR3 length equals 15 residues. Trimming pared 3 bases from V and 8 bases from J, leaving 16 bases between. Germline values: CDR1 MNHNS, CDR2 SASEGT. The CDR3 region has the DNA TGTGCCAGCAGTGACATTGGGGGCGGATGGGAAAAACTGTTTTTT. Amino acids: CASSDIGGGWEKLFF.

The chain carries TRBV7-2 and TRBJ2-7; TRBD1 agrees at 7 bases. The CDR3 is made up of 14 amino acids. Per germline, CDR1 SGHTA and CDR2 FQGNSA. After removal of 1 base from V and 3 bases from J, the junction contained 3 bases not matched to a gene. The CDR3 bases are TGTGCCAGCAGCTTAGATGGGACAGACTACGAGCAGTACTTC. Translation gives CASSLDGTDYEQYF.

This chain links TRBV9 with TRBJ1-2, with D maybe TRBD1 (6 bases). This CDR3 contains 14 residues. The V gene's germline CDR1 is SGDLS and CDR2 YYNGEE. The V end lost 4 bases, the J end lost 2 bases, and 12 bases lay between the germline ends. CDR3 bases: TGTGCCAGCAGCACCGACGACAGGAACTATGGCTACACCTTC. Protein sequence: CASSTDDRNYGYTF. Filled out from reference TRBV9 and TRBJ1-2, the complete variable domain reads DSGVTQTPKHLITATGQRVTLRCSPRSGDLSVYWYQQSLDQGLQFLIQYYNGEERAKGNILERFSAQQFPDLHSELNLSSLELGDSALYFCASSTDDRNYGYTFGSGTRLTVV.

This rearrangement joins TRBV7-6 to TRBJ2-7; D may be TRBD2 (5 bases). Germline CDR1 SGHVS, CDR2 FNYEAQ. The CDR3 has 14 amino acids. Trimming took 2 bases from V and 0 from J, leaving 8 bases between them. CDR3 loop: CASSLSGSSYEQYF. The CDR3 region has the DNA TGTGCCAGCAGCTTATCGGGGAGCTCCTACGAGCAGTACTTC.

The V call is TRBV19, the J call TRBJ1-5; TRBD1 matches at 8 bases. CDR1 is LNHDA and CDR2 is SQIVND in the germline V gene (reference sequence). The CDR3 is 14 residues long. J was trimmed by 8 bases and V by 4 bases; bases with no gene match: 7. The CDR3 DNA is TGTGCCAGTAGTACTACAGGGGGGTACGAGCCCCAGCATTTT. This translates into CASSTTGGYEPQHF. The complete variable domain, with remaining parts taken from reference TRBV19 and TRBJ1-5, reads DGGITQSPKYLFRKEGQNVTLSCEQNLNHDAMYWYRQDPGQGLRLIYYSQIVNDFQKGDIAEGYSVSREKKESFPLTVTSAQKNPTAFYLCASSTTGGYEPQHFGDGTRLSIL.

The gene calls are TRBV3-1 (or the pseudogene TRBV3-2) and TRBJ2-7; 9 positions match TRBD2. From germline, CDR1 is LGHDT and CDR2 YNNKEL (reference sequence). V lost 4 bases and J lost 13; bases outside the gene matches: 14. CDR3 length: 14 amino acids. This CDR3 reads CASSPKQTAGLAYF. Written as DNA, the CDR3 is TGTGCCAGCAGCCCCAAACAAACAGCGGGACTAGCCTACTTC.

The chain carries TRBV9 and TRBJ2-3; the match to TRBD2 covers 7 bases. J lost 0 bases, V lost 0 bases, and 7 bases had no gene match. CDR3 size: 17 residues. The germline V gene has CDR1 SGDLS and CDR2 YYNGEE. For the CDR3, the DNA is TGTGCCAGCAGCGTAGCTCCTAGCGGCTCTAGCACAGATACGCAGTATTTT. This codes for CASSVAPSGSSTDTQYF.

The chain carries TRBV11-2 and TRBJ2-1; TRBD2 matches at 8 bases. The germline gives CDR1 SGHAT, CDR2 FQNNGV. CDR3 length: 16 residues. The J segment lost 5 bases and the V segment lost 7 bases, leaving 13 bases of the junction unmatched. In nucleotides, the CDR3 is TGTGCCAGCAACCTATGGGGACTAGAAAACCACAATGAGCAGTTCTTC. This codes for CASNLWGLENHNEQFF.

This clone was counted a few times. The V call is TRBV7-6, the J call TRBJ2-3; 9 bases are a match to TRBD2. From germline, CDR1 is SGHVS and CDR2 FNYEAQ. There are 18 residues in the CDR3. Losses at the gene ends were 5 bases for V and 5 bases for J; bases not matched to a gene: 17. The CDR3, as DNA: TGTGCCAGCAGCCCTCGGATGTTGTGGCGGGGGGGCTTAGATACGCAGTATTTT. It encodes CASSPRMLWRGGLDTQYF.

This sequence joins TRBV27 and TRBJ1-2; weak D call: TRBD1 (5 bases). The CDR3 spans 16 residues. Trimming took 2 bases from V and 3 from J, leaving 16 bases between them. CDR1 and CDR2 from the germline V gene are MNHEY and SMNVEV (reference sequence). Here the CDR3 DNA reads TGTGCCAGCAGTTTAAGGGCAGGGTATGTGGACTATGGCTACACCTTC. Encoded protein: CASSLRAGYVDYGYTF.

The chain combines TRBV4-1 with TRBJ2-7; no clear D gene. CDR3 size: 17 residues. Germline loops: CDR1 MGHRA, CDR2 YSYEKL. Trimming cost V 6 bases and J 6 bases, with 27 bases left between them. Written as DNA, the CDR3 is TGCGCCAGCAGTCGAGTAGCCAGTAAAGGATTTATGCGCGAGCAGTACTTC. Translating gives CASSRVASKGFMREQYF.

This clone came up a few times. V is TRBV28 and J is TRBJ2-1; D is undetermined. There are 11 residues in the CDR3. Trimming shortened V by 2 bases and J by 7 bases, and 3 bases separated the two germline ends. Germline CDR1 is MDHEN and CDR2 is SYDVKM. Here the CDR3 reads CASSLINEQFF. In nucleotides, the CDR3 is TGTGCCAGCAGTTTAATAAATGAGCAGTTCTTC.

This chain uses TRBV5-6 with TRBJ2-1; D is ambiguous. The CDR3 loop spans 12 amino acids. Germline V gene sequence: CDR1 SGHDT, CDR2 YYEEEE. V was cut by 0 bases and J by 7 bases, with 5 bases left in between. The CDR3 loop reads CASSLGGNEQFF. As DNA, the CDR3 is TGTGCCAGCAGCTTGGGAGGAAATGAGCAGTTCTTC.

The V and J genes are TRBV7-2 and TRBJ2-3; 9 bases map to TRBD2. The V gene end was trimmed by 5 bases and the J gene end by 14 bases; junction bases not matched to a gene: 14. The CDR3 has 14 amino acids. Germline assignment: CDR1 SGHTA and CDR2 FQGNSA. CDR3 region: CASSPRLAGSRTYF. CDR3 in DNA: TGTGCCAGCAGCCCCCGCCTAGCGGGGTCGCGCACGTATTTT.

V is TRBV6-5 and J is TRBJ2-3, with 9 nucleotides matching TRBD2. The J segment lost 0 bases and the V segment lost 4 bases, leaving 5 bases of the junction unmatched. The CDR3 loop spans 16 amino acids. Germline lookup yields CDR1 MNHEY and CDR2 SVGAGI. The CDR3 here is CASSSSGGFSTDTQYF. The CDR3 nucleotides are TGTGCCAGCAGTTCCAGCGGGGGGTTTAGCACAGATACGCAGTATTTT.

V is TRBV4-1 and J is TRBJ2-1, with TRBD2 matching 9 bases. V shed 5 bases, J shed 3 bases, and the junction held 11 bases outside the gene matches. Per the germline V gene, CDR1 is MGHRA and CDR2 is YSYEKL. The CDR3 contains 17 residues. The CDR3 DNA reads TGCGCCAGCAGCGAGGCCCATGGGCGGGGGGGCTACAATGAGCAGTTCTTC. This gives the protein CASSEAHGRGGYNEQFF.

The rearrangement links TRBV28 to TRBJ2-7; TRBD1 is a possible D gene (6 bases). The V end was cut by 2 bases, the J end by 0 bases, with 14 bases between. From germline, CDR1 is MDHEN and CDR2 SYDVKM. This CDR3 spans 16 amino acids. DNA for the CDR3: TGTGCCAGCAGTTTACTGGGCAGGGGTAACTCCTACGAGCAGTACTTC. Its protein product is CASSLLGRGNSYEQYF.

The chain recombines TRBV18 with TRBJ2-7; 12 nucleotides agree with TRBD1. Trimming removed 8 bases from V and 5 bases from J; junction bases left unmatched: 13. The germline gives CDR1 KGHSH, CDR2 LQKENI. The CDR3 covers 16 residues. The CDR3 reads CASTLLGQGAGNEQYF. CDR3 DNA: TGTGCCAGCACTCTTCTGGGACAGGGGGCTGGGAACGAGCAGTACTTC.

In DNA, the CDR3 is TGTGCCACCAGCAGAGCGCCTCAACTAGCGGGAGGACGAAGCGGGGAGCTGTTTTTT. Its protein is CATSRAPQLAGGRSGELFF. The chain employs TRBV15 and TRBJ2-2; TRBD2 matches at 12 bases. The length of the CDR3 is 19 residues. The V gene end was trimmed by 1 base and the J gene end by 7 bases; junction bases not matched to a gene: 13. Germline CDR1 LNHNV, CDR2 YYDKDF (reference sequence). The full variable domain, its missing parts supplied by reference TRBV15 and TRBJ2-2, is DAMVIQNPRYQVTQFGKPVTLSCSQTLNHNVMYWYQQKSSQAPKLLFHYYDKDFNNEADTPDNFQSRRPNTSFCFLDIRSPGLGDTAMYLCATSRAPQLAGGRSGELFFGEGSRLTVL.

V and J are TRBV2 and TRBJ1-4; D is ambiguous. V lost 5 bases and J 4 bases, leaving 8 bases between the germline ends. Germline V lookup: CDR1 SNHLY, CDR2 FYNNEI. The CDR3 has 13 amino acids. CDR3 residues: CASSQDGNEKLFF. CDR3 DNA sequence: TGTGCCAGCAGTCAAGACGGTAATGAAAAACTGTTTTTT.

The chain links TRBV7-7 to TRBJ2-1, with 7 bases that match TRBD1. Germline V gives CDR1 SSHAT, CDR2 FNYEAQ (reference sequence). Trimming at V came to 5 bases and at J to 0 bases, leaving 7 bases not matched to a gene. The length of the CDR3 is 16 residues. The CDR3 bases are TGTGCCAGCAGCCGATCCGGGACAGCCTCCTACAATGAGCAGTTCTTC. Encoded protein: CASSRSGTASYNEQFF.

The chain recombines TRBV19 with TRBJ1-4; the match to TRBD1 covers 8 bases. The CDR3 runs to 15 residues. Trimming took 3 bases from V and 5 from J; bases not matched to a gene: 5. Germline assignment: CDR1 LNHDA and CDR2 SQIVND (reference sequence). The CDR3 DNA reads TGTGCCAGTAGTATTCGTCGGACAGGGAATGAAAAACTGTTTTTT. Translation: CASSIRRTGNEKLFF.

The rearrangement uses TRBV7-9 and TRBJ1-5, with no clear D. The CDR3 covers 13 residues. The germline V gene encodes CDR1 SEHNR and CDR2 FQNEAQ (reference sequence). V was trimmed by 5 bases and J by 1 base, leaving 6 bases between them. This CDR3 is CASSPGSNQPQHF. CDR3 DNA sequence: TGTGCCAGCAGCCCCGGGAGCAATCAGCCCCAGCATTTT.

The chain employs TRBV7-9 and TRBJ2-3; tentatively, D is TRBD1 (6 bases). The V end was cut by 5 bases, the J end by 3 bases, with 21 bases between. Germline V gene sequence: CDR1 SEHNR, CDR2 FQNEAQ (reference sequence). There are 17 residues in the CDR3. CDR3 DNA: TGTGCCAGCAGCGTCCTCCGGGACACCACCGGGACAGATACGCAGTATTTT. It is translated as CASSVLRDTTGTDTQYF. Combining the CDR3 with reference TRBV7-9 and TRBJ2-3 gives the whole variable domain DTGVSQNPRHKITKRGQNVTFRCDPISEHNRLYWYRQTLGQGPEFLTYFQNEAQLEKSRLLSDRFSAERPKGSFSTLEIQRTEQGDSAMYLCASSVLRDTTGTDTQYFGPGTRLTVL.